This is a list of T cell receptor beta chains from one sample in a study of shared clonotypes between healthy human individuals. The assay was immunoSEQ multiplex PCR, and TCRdb's table has in-frame clones only and misses some. The sample includes some 1,100,000 clones, approximately 80% of them seen just once. Sequenced sample: memory CD4+ T cells from PBMCs. Every receptor here comes from a man in his late teens or twenties in good health. Some clones in this sample may be carry-over from other donors' samples. The CDR3 runs from the conserved cysteine through the conserved F or W.

J,V,CDR3
TRBJ2-1,TRBV5-1,CASSLGSGAGNEQFF
TRBJ2-2,TRBV30,CAWLREGAGELFF
TRBJ2-7,TRBV7-3,CASSRGQGEEQYF
TRBJ1-5,TRBV7-2,CASSFGTGGNQPQHF
TRBJ2-7,TRBV28,CASMTSGRTYEQYF
TRBJ2-1,TRBV2,CARGNEQFF
TRBJ2-3,TRBV6-5,CASRGQGTQYF
TRBJ2-7,TRBV5-1,CASSLSTGGTYEQYF
TRBJ2-7,TRBV27,CASSLSGIAGGFYEQYF
TRBJ1-1,TRBV6-5,CASSYSRAGPNTEAFF
TRBJ2-3,TRBV5-1,CASSANPGRSDTQYF
TRBJ1-1,TRBV6-5,CASSYYGALNTEAFF
TRBJ1-1,TRBV7-9,CASSVQNTEAFF
TRBJ2-3,TRBV5-6,CASSLGFTTDTQYF
TRBJ2-7,TRBV30,CAWSRTGDEQYF
TRBJ2-7,TRBV18,CASSPMSSYEQYF
TRBJ1-5,TRBV5-5,CASSLSQGGNQPQHF
TRBJ2-4,TRBV7-8,CASSSLRGGTAAKNIQYF
TRBJ1-2,TRBV28,CASSPSGGVNYGYTF
TRBJ2-3,TRBV7-9,CASSRLAGDTQYF
TRBJ1-4,TRBV28,CASTLDGYEKLFF
TRBJ2-5,TRBV11-2,CASTILQGPQETQYF
TRBJ1-1,TRBV19,CASSTRDRGPSEAFF
TRBJ2-2,TRBV10-2,CASSGQGPGNTGELFF
TRBJ2-1,TRBV28,CASSLRGTRSNEQFF
TRBJ2-2,TRBV5-4,CASSLEGGGVTTGELFF
TRBJ1-1,TRBV5-1,CASSLGSSGGVTEAFF
TRBJ1-2,TRBV19,CASSRLGSYGYTF